This section outlines one TCR beta chain sequence together with its context. Its antigen is unknown. Using immunoSEQ multiplex PCR, the repertoire was profiled, and TCRdb retains in-frame clones only, with some absent. Altogether around 100,000 clones are present, 80% being singletons, with the ten largest covering roughly a sixth. The sample is drawn from a study of Ad26.COV2.S vaccination and SARS-CoV-2 variants. Study-wide results and caveats: Participants in the vaccine arm had higher spike-specific TCR breadth; placebo recipients had lower.

Germline V gene sequence: CDR1 LGHNA, CDR2 YSLEER. V was shortened by 1 base and J by 2 bases, with 10 bases between the two germline ends. The CDR3 consists of 15 residues. The specimen comprised peripheral blood, sampled after recovery from COVID-19. This chain joins TRBV4-3 and TRBJ2-3, with D uncertain. This TCR was recovered from a human donor who had recovered from COVID-19. The CDR3 region is CASSQGGATTDTQYF. CDR3 in DNA: TGCGCCAGCAGCCAAGGAGGAGCGACCACAGATACGCAGTATTTT.